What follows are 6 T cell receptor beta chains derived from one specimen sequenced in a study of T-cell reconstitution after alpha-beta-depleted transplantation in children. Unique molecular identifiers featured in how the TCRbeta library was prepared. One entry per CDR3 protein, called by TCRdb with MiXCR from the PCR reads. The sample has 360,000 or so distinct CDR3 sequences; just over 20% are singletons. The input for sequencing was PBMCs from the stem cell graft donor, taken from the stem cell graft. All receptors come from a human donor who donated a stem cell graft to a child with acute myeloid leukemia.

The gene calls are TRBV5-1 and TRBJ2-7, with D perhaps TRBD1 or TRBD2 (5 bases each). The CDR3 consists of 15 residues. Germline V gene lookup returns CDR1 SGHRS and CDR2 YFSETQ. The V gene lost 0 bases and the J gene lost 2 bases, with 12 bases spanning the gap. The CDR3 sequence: CASSLVTGQPYEQYF. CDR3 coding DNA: TGCGCCAGCAGCTTGGTAACGGGGCAACCCTACGAGCAGTACTTC.

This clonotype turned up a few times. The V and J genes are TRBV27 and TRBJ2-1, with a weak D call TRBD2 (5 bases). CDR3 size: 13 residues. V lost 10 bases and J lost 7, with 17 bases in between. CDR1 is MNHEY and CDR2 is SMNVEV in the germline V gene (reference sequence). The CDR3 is CATSSGSTNEQFF. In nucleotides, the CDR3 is TGTGCCACCTCGAGCGGCTCGACGAATGAGCAGTTCTTC.

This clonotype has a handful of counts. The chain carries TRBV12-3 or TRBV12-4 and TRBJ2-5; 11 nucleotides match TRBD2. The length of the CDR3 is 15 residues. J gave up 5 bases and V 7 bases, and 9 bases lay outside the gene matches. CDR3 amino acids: CASNLLAGVGETQYF. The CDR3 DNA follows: TGTGCCAGCAACCTACTAGCGGGAGTAGGCGAGACCCAGTACTTC.

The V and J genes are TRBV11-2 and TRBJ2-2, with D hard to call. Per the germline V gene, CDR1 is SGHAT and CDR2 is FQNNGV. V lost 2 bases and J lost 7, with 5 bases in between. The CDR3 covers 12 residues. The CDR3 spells CASSLNVGELFF. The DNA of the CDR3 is TGTGCCAGCAGCTTAAACGTCGGGGAGCTGTTTTTT.

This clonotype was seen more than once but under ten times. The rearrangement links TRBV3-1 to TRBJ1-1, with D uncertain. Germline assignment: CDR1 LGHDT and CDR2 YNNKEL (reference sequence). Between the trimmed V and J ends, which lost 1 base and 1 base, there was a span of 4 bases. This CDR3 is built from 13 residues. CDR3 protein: CASSQVKNTEAFF. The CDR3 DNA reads TGTGCCAGCAGCCAAGTAAAGAACACTGAAGCTTTCTTT.

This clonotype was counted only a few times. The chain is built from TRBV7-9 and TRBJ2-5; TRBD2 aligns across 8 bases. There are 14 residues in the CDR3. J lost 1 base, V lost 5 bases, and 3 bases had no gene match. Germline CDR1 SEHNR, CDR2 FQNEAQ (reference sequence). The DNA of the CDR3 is TGTGCCAGCAGCATAACTAGCGGCCAAGAGACCCAGTACTTC. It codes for CASSITSGQETQYF.